These 10 T cell receptor beta chains share one sample of origin, sequenced in a study of shared clonotypes between healthy human individuals. The protocol was immunoSEQ multiplex PCR, while the TCRdb copy is restricted to in-frame clones and leaves out a portion. Here the sample spans fewer than 600,000 clones, around 76% being singletons. Material for sequencing was PBMCs. These receptors were taken from a woman in her forties in good health. Some clones in this sample may be carry-over from other donors' samples.

J is TRBJ2-7 and V is TRBV5-5; 9 positions match TRBD1. CDR3 length: 15 amino acids. Looked up from germline, CDR1 is SGHKS and CDR2 is YYEKEE (reference sequence). The V and J ends lost 3 bases and 4 bases, in that order; junction bases with no gene match: 8. CDR3 in amino acids: CASSWGTGLMYEQYF. The CDR3 nucleotides are TGTGCCAGCAGCTGGGGGACAGGGTTAATGTACGAGCAGTACTTC.

The chain has TRBV18 and TRBJ2-7, with TRBD1 matching over 7 bases. From germline, CDR1 is KGHSH and CDR2 LQKENI. The CDR3 covers 15 residues. V lost 2 bases to trimming and J lost 1 base; unmatched junction nucleotides: 5. The CDR3 reads CASSPRQGVSYEQYF. The CDR3 region has the DNA TGTGCCAGCTCACCAAGGCAGGGGGTTTCCTACGAGCAGTACTTC.

V and J are TRBV6-6 and TRBJ2-7, with 9 bases fitting TRBD1. Looked up from germline, CDR1 is MNHNY and CDR2 is SVGAGI (reference sequence). The trim removed 2 bases at V and 5 bases at J, leaving 7 bases unmatched. The CDR3 totals 15 residues. The CDR3 DNA sequence: TGTGCCAGCAGTTACGCCCGGGACAGGGCAAACGAGCAGTACTTC. Amino acids: CASSYARDRANEQYF.

The chain joins TRBV27 to TRBJ2-5; D is uncertain. The V gene lost 2 bases and the J gene lost 4 bases, with 8 bases spanning the gap. CDR1 and CDR2 from the germline V gene are MNHEY and SMNVEV (reference sequence). This CDR3 is 13 amino acids long. CDR3 nucleotide sequence: TGTGCCAGCAGTTTAAATGGGGTAGAGACCCAGTACTTC. Amino acid sequence: CASSLNGVETQYF.

The chain has TRBV5-4 and TRBJ2-3; 8 nucleotides agree with TRBD2. Trimming at V came to 0 bases and at J to 3 bases, leaving 6 bases not matched to a gene. The CDR3 contains 16 residues. CDR1 SGHNT and CDR2 YYREEE come from the germline V gene (reference sequence). In DNA form, the CDR3 reads TGTGCCAGCAGCTTGGCGGTAGCGGGACCTACAGATACGCAGTATTTT. This sequence encodes CASSLAVAGPTDTQYF.

The rearrangement links TRBV5-5 to TRBJ2-7, with TRBD2 identical over 12 bases. Germline V gives CDR1 SGHKS, CDR2 YYEKEE (reference sequence). With 2 bases clipped from V and 3 bases from J, the junction kept 12 bases outside the gene matches. The length of the CDR3 is 18 residues. The CDR3, as DNA: TGTGCCAGCAGCTTCAGTCTAGCGGGAGGGCCGCGGGTCTACGAGCAGTACTTC. Residues: CASSFSLAGGPRVYEQYF. Drawing the rest from reference TRBV5-5 and TRBJ2-7, the complete variable domain is DAGVTQSPTHLIKTRGQQVTLRCSPISGHKSVSWYQQVLGQGPQFIFQYYEKEERGRGNFPDRFSARQFPNYSSELNVNALLLGDSALYLCASSFSLAGGPRVYEQYFGPGTRLTVT.

There are a few counts of this clone. This rearrangement joins TRBV7-9 to TRBJ1-1, with no clear D. The germline V and J ends were trimmed by 6 bases and 2 bases, with 4 bases remaining between them. The CDR3 consists of 11 residues. Looked up from germline, CDR1 is SEHNR and CDR2 is FQNEAQ (reference sequence). The CDR3, as DNA: TGTGCCAGCAGGAAAAACACTGAAGCTTTCTTT. Its translation: CASRKNTEAFF. Complete variable domain (other parts from reference TRBV7-9 and TRBJ1-1): DTGVSQNPRHKITKRGQNVTFRCDPISEHNRLYWYRQTLGQGPEFLTYFQNEAQLEKSRLLSDRFSAERPKGSFSTLEIQRTEQGDSAMYLCASRKNTEAFFGQGTRLTVV.

The chain couples TRBV6-1 to TRBJ1-1, with 8 bases lining up with TRBD1. The CDR3 runs to 13 residues. The V gene's germline CDR1 is MNHNS and CDR2 SASEGT. Trimming cost V 4 bases and J 4 bases; bases outside gene matches: 2. DNA for the CDR3: TGTGCCAGCAGTGCAGACAGGGGCACTGAAGCTTTCTTT. Protein product: CASSADRGTEAFF.

This chain joins TRBV6-1 and TRBJ2-5, with 9 bases fitting TRBD2. V was pared by 7 bases and J by 5 bases, with 8 bases of the junction left unmatched. From germline, CDR1 is MNHNS and CDR2 SASEGT. The CDR3 extends over 14 amino acids. CDR3 nucleotide sequence: TGTGCCAGCACCCCGGGACTAGCTTCCGAGACCCAGTACTTC. Its protein is CASTPGLASETQYF.

The chain joins TRBV9 to TRBJ2-5; 11 positions agree with TRBD2. This CDR3 has 17 amino acids. Trimming at V came to 3 bases and at J to 9 bases, leaving 16 bases not matched to a gene. The germline CDR1 and CDR2 sequences are SGDLS and YYNGEE. The CDR3 loop is CASSELAGVRGGEAQYF. DNA of the CDR3: TGTGCCAGCAGCGAACTAGCGGGAGTAAGGGGCGGGGAGGCCCAGTACTTC.